This T cell receptor beta chain stems from a study of technical replicates of blood from a few donors. This CDR3 region has 13 residues. Germline V gives CDR1 LGHNA, CDR2 YSLEER. Deletions cut 0 bases from V and 5 bases from J, with 7 bases between. Assay: immunoSEQ multiplex PCR; the TCRdb copy retains only in-frame clones and omits some. Of some 75,000 clones listed, approximately 97% were seen once; the top ten hold about 0.31%. The rearrangement links TRBV4-3 to TRBJ2-5; D unresolved. Sample: T cells isolated from PBMCs. The receptor was derived from a human donor in good health. The CDR3 region is CASSQDSRETQYF. CDR3 nucleotide sequence: TGCGCCAGCAGCCAAGATTCTAGGGAGACCCAGTACTTC.